This TCR beta chain was observed in a study of cytomegalovirus exposure and HLA in healthy donors. Findings and caveats of the study: A few CMV-associated chains were confirmed in vitro to be specific for CMV antigens. The study found most TCR sequences rare, yet found some public TCRs in many donors. For cytomegalovirus status, the classifier reportedly gave diagnoses with high specificity and sensitivity.

Generated by immunoSEQ multiplex PCR, the TCRdb table keeps only in-frame clones and is missing some. The sample has 70,000 to 75,000 clones, over 90% seen once. Comment on this clone: Its specificity is not known.

The length of the CDR3 is 14 residues. Per the germline V gene, CDR1 is SGHVS and CDR2 is FNYEAQ. V shed 5 bases and J shed 4 bases, with 15 bases lying between them. This chain links TRBV7-6 with TRBJ2-7; D perhaps matches TRBD2 (6 bases). This TCR derives from a woman aged 18-29 years in good health and CMV-seropositive. Sequences were obtained from PBMCs. The CDR3 nucleotides are TGTGCCAGCAGCACTAGCAATACAGCTTACGAGCAGTACTTC. Its protein is CASSTSNTAYEQYF.